This T cell receptor beta chain was found in a study of cytomegalovirus exposure and HLA in healthy donors. About the study: The study's early data release held 75 million to 95 million unique TCRs from HLA-typed donors.

V gave up 0 bases and J gave up 0 bases, with 9 bases separating them. The CDR3 covers 16 residues. Germline V CDR1 and CDR2: ENHRY, SYGVKD. 13 Jbeta primers and 60 Vbeta primers were used for the PCR. Some clones are missing from TCRdb's copy, which holds only in-frame ones; the method was immunoSEQ multiplex PCR. The table lists 130,000 to 150,000 clones, 60% to 85% of them singletons. For this clone: Its antigen is undetermined.

Study-wide results and caveats: Later on, analysis showed that most CMV-associated TCR beta chains appeared to be HLA-restricted. Researchers catalogued approximately 170 TCR beta chains as cytomegalovirus-associated. The authors later linked a missense DCLRE1C variant to TCR beta V- and J-gene trimming.

This sequence was found in a male donor in good health and CMV-seronegative. This rearrangement joins TRBV10-3 to TRBJ2-1; D unclear. Material for sequencing was PBMCs. CDR3 DNA sequence: TGTGCCATCAGTGAGTCGGTCGGTAGCTCCTACAATGAGCAGTTCTTC. Its translation: CAISESVGSSYNEQFF.